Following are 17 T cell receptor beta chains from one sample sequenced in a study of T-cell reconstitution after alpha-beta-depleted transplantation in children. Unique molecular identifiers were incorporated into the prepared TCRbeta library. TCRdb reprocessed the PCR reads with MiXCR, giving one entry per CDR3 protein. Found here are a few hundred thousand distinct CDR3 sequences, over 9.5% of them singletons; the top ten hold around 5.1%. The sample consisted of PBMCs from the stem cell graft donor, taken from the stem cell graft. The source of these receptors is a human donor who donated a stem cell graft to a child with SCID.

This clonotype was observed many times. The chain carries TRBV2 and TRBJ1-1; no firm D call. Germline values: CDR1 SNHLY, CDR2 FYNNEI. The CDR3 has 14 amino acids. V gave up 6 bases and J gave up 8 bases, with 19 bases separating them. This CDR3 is CASSGSRSNREAFF. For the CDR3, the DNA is TGTGCCAGCAGCGGGTCCCGCTCAAACCGAGAAGCTTTCTTT.

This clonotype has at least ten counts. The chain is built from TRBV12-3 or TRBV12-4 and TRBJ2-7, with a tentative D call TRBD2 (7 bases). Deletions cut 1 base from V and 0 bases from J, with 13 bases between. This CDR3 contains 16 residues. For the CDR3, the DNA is TGTGCCAGCAGTTTAGTCGGGCGGGGGCCCTCCTACGAGCAGTACTTC. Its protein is CASSLVGRGPSYEQYF.

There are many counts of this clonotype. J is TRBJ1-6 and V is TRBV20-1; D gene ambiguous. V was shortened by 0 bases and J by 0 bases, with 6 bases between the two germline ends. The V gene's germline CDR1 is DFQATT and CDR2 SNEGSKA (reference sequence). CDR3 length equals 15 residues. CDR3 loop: CSARDDRSYNSPLHF. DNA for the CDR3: TGCAGTGCTAGAGATGACCGCTCCTATAATTCACCCCTCCACTTT.

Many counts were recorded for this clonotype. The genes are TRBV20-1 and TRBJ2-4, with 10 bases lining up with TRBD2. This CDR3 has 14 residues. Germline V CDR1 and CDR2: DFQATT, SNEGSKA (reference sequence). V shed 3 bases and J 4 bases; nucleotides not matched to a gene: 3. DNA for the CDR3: TGCAGTGCTAGGGGTAGCGGGGGGAAAAACATTCAGTACTTC. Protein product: CSARGSGGKNIQYF.

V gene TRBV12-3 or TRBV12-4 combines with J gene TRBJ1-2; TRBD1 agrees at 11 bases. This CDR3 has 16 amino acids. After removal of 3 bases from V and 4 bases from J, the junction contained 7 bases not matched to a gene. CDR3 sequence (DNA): TGTGCCAGCAGTTTGGGGACAGGGGGAGAAGGCTATGGCTACACCTTC. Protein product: CASSLGTGGEGYGYTF.

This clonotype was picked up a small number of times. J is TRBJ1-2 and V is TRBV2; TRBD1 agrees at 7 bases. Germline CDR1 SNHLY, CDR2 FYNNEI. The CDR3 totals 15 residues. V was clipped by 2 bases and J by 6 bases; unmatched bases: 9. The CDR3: CASSEKGARVDGYTF. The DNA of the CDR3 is TGTGCCAGCAGTGAAAAGGGGGCCAGGGTCGATGGCTACACCTTC.

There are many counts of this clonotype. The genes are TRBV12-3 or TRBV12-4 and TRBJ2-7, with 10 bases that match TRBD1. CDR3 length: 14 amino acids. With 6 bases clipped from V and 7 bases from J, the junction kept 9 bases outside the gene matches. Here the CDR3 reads CASRRTGGLYEQYF. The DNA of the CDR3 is TGTGCCAGCAGAAGGACAGGGGGTTTATATGAGCAGTACTTC.

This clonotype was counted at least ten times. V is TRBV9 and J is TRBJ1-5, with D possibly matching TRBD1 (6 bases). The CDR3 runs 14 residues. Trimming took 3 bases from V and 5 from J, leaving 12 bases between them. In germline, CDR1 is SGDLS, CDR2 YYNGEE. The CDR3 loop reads CASSAQGGDQPQHF. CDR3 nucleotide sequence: TGTGCCAGCAGCGCACAGGGAGGGGATCAGCCCCAGCATTTT.

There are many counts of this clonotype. CDR3 nucleotides: TGTGCCAGCAGCACGGTGCAGGGGGCTAGGAATGAGCAGTTCTTC. It codes for CASSTVQGARNEQFF. The V gene is TRBV13, the J gene TRBJ2-1, with TRBD1 identical over 8 bases. Trimming removed 5 bases from V and 7 bases from J; junction bases left unmatched: 10. CDR1 is PRHDT, CDR2 FYEKMQ, per germline (reference sequence). The CDR3 has 15 residues.

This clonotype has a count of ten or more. The CDR3 reads CATDGGGMNTEAFF. The CDR3 nucleotides are TGTGCCACGGACGGCGGAGGGATGAACACTGAAGCTTTCTTT. V and J are TRBV2 and TRBJ1-1; D unresolved. The V end lost 10 bases, the J end lost 0 bases, and 15 bases lay between the germline ends. Per the germline V gene, CDR1 is SNHLY and CDR2 is FYNNEI. CDR3 size: 14 residues.

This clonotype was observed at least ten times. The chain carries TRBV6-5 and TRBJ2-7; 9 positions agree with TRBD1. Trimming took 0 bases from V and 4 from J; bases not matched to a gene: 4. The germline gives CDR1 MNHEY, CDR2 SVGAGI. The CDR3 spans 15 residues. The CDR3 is CASSYSTGGWYEQYF. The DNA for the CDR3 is TGTGCCAGCAGTTACTCGACAGGGGGATGGTACGAGCAGTACTTC.

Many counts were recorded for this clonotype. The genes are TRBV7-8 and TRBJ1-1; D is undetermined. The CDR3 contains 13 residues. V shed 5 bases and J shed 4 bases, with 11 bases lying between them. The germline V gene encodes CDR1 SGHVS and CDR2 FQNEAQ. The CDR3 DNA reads TGTGCCAGCAGCCCAAGTCGGGTCACTGAAGCTTTCTTT. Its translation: CASSPSRVTEAFF.

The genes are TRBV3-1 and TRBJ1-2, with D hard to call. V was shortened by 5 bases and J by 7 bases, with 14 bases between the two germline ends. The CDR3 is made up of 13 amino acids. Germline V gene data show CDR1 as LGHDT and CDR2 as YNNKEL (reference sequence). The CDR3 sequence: CASSGGRTRGYTF. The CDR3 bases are TGTGCCAGCAGCGGAGGAAGGACGCGTGGCTACACCTTC.

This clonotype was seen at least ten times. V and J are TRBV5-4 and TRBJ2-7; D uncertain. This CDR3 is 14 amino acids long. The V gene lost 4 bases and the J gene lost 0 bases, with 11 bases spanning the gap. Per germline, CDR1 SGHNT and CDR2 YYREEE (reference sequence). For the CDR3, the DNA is TGTGCCAGCAGCCCAGACGCCGCCTCCTACGAGCAGTACTTC. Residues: CASSPDAASYEQYF.

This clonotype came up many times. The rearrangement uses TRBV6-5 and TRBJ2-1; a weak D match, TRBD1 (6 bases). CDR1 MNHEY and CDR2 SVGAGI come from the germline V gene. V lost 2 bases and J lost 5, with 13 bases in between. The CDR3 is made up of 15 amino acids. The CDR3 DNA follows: TGTGCCAGCAGTTACGGGCAGGGGTTAAACAATGAGCAGTTCTTC. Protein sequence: CASSYGQGLNNEQFF.

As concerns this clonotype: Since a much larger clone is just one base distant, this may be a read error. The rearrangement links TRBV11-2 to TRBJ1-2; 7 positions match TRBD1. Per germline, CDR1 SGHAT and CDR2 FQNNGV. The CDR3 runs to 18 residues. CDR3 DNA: TGTGCCAGCAGCCCCTCATGGGGACAGAGTCAGGCTCCCTATGGCCACACCTTC. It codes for CASSPSWGQSQAPYGHTF.

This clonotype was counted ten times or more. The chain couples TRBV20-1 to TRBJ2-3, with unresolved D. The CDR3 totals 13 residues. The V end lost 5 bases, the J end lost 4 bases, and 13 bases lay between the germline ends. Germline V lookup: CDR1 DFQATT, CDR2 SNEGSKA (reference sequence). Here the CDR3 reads CSALKGKADTQYF. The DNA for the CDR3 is TGCAGTGCTCTTAAGGGCAAGGCAGATACGCAGTATTTT.